This T cell receptor beta chain was sequenced for a study of CD8 T cells in Susac syndrome. An amount of RNA that ranged from 0.5 to 1 ug was reverse transcribed with random hexamers. TCRdb called the immunoSEQ multiplex PCR reads again in MiXCR, with one record for every CDR3 protein. Altogether approximately 190,000 distinct CDR3 sequences are present, about 96% being singletons, with the ten largest covering 0.093%. This clonotype was detected only once. This CDR3 is 12 amino acids long. Germline CDR1 SNHLY, CDR2 FYNNEI. V was cut by 5 bases and J by 5 bases, with 9 bases left in between. The chain links TRBV2 to TRBJ1-1; D is undetermined. The specimen sequenced was CD4+ T cells from PBMCs. This clonotype originated in a human donor with multiple sclerosis. CDR3 DNA: TGTGCCAGCAGTTTTGGGCCAACTGAAGCTTTCTTT. It encodes CASSFGPTEAFF. Variable domain in full (rest from reference TRBV2 and TRBJ1-1): EPEVTQTPSHQVTQMGQEVILRCVPISNHLYFYWYRQILGQKVEFLVSFYNNEISEKSEIFDDQFSVERPDGSNFTLKIRSTKLEDSAMYFCASSFGPTEAFFGQGTRLTVV.